This is a list of T cell receptor beta chains from one sample in a study of shared T cell receptors in the human thymus. Some clones are missing from TCRdb's copy, which holds only in-frame ones; the method was immunoSEQ multiplex PCR. This table has about 660,000 clones, approximately 89% appearing once. These data also formed part of another study, on human thymus T cells.

Material for sequencing was thymocytes. These receptors originate from a boy under two years old with a congenital heart defect. The CDR3 runs from the conserved cysteine through the conserved F or W. A D gene is named only where the DNA matches it firmly. Part of the rows lack a size; the others show once, few, many or a class for expanded clones.

>NA|TRBD2|TRBJ2-1|TRBV4-2
CASSQDGKVGLAGGCNEQFF
TGTGCCAGCAGCCAAGATGGGAAAGTGGGACTAGCGGGGGGGTGCAATGAGCAGTTCTTC
>NA|TRBD2|TRBJ2-1|TRBV4-3
CASSQDEGLAGESSYNEQFF
TGCGCCAGCAGCCAAGATGAAGGACTAGCGGGGGAGAGCTCCTACAATGAGCAGTTCTTC
>once|NA|TRBJ2-2|TRBV6-5
CASSYPGDRGPGELFF
TGTGCCAGCAGTTACCCGGGGGATCGAGGACCCGGGGAGCTGTTTTTT
>NA|NA|TRBJ1-1|TRBV28
CASSRTLPTEAFF
TGTGCCAGCAGCCGTACATTGCCCACTGAAGCTTTCTTT
>NA|NA|TRBJ2-2|TRBV7-3
CASSSQTGELFF
TGTGCCAGCAGCTCTCAGACCGGGGAGCTGTTTTTT
>NA|NA|TRBJ2-3|TRBV7-9
CAQGSTDTQYF
TGTGCCCAGGGGAGCACAGATACGCAGTATTTT
>NA|TRBD1|TRBJ1-1|TRBV30
CAWILGTGVFIEAFF
TGTGCCTGGATCCTAGGGACAGGGGTGTTTATTGAAGCTTTCTTT
>NA|NA|TRBJ1-1|TRBV15
CATSARDETEAFF
TGTGCCACCAGCGCCAGGGATGAAACTGAAGCTTTCTTT
>NA|TRBD2|TRBJ2-1|TRBV7-9
CASSPPAGGSDNEQFF
TGTGCCAGCAGCCCCCCGGCGGGAGGGTCGGACAATGAGCAGTTCTTC
>NA|NA|TRBJ2-2|TRBV4-1
CASSQGDYTNTGELFF
TGCGCCAGCAGCCAAGGAGACTATACGAACACCGGGGAGCTGTTTTTT
>few|NA|TRBJ1-1|TRBV19
CASSIEVGDTKGTEAFF
TGTGCCAGTAGTATAGAGGTAGGGGACACCAAGGGCACTGAAGCTTTCTTT
>NA|NA|TRBJ2-7|TRBV4-3
CASSQAVFRGRSYEQYF
TGCGCCAGCAGCCAAGCGGTATTTCGGGGTCGGTCCTACGAGCAGTACTTC
>NA|TRBD1|TRBJ1-1|TRBV15
CATSRGTGWNTEAFF
TGTGCCACCAGCAGAGGGACAGGGTGGAACACTGAAGCTTTCTTT
>NA|TRBD2|TRBJ2-1|TRBV4-1
CASNPEGGRANEQFF
TGCGCCAGCAACCCCGAGGGCGGGAGGGCCAATGAGCAGTTCTTC
>NA|NA|TRBJ1-5|TRBV5-5
CASSLVETSYSNQPQHF
TGTGCCAGCAGCTTGGTGGAGACCTCGTATAGCAATCAGCCCCAGCATTTT
>NA|NA|TRBJ2-1|TRBV5-1
CASSLDGDLNEQFF
TGCGCCAGCAGCTTGGATGGAGATTTAAATGAGCAGTTCTTC
>NA|NA|TRBJ2-1|TRBV5-8
CASSLPSRSGYPYNEQFF
TGTGCCAGCAGCTTGCCTTCCCGGAGCGGGTACCCCTACAATGAGCAGTTCTTC
>NA|NA|TRBJ2-5|TRBV7-2
CASSTKGRTPQETQYF
TGTGCCAGCAGCACTAAGGGTAGGACTCCGCAAGAGACCCAGTACTTC
>NA|TRBD1|TRBJ2-7|TRBV19
CASSIDLRGSRGLPPFYEQYF
TGTGCCAGTAGTATAGATCTAAGAGGGAGCAGGGGGCTTCCCCCTTTCTACGAGCAGTACTTC
>NA|NA|TRBJ2-3|TRBV19
CASSIGAGPHPTTQYF
TGTGCCAGTAGTATAGGGGCGGGACCACACCCTACTACGCAGTATTTT
>NA|NA|TRBJ1-1|TRBV12-5
CASGLVRFAEGGGTEAFF
TGTGCTAGTGGTTTGGTAAGGTTTGCTGAGGGCGGGGGCACTGAAGCTTTCTTT
>NA|NA|TRBJ1-2|TRBV19
CASSIDGGYGYTF
TGTGCCAGTAGTATAGACGGAGGCTATGGCTACACCTTC
>NA|NA|TRBJ1-6|TRBV28
CASSLLGHLNSPLHF
TGTGCCAGCAGTTTATTGGGGCACCTTAATTCACCCCTCCACTTT
>once|TRBD1|TRBJ1-2|TRBV10-1
CAKRDSLRYGYTF
TGCGCCAAGAGGGACAGCCTTCGTTATGGCTACACCTTC
>NA|NA|TRBJ1-2|TRBV28
CASSPGYGYTF
TGTGCCAGCAGCCCCGGCTATGGCTACACCTTC
>NA|TRBD1|TRBJ2-7|TRBV9
CASSVADRDLHEQYF
TGTGCCAGCAGCGTAGCGGACAGGGACCTCCACGAGCAGTACTTC